What follows describes a single T cell receptor (beta chain). Its antigen is not known. This entry comes from a study of T cells in localized non-small cell lung cancer. V shed 4 bases, J shed 4 bases, and the junction held 6 bases outside the gene matches. There are 16 residues in the CDR3. Germline-derived CDR1 and CDR2 are SGHVS and FNYEAQ. Points from the study as a whole: Higher adjacent-lung clonality was associated with shorter survival. Multi-region tumor sequencing was not done, so intratumor heterogeneity could not be excluded. Appearing in adjacent lung were a median around 60 of the top 100 tumor clones.

Sequencing was performed with immunoSEQ multiplex PCR; in TCRdb, only in-frame clones are kept and a portion is missing. The table has 20,000 to 30,000 clones, around nine tenths seen once. The receptor comes from a female donor of 60 years or more with stage I lung adenocarcinoma. The chain employs TRBV7-6 and TRBJ2-2; 10 nucleotides match TRBD1. Source: peripheral blood, taken before any cancer treatment. The CDR3 reads CASSSRDRGSTGELFF. The CDR3 DNA reads TGTGCCAGCAGCTCCCGGGACAGGGGATCCACCGGGGAGCTGTTTTTT.